This entry lists 2 T cell receptor beta chains sequenced from one sample in a study of blood T cell repertoires in COVID-19. Some clones are missing from TCRdb's copy, which holds only in-frame ones; the method was immunoSEQ multiplex PCR. The table lists roughly 280,000 clones, approximately 90% of them singletons, with 2% to 2.5% in the top ten. The sequenced sample was peripheral blood. All receptors derive from a woman aged 45-59 years who had recovered from COVID-19.

The CDR3, as DNA: TGTGCCAGCAGAGATCAGGGTAACACTGAAGCTTTCTTT. Translation: CASRDQGNTEAFF. The V call is TRBV12-3 or TRBV12-4, the J call TRBJ1-1; perhaps TRBD1 as D (5 bases). This CDR3 is 13 amino acids long. Between the trimmed V and J ends, which lost 6 bases and 2 bases, there was a span of 10 bases.

The gene calls are TRBV5-8 and TRBJ2-7, with 11 bases fitting TRBD2. Losses at the gene ends were 4 bases for V and 1 base for J; bases not matched to a gene: 7. The CDR3 spans 16 residues. Germline CDR1 and CDR2: SGHTS and YDEGEE. The chain's CDR3 is CASSRLTSGTSYEQYF. The CDR3 nucleotides are TGTGCCAGCAGCCGATTGACTAGCGGGACATCCTACGAGCAGTACTTC.